The sequence of this TCR beta chain was determined in a study of T cell responses to AZD1222 COVID-19 vaccine. Study context: Second-dose timings of about 4 or about 12 weeks were pooled. Points from the study as a whole: Vaccine-associated CD4 TCRs spanned spike, dominant at 160-218 and 743-854. Increased Spike-specific TCR breadth and depth were observed after two AZD1222 doses.

V lost 1 base to trimming and J lost 2 bases, with 12 bases between them. Per the germline V gene, CDR1 is SGHAT and CDR2 is FQNNGV. CDR3 length: 16 amino acids. TCRdb's table, derived via immunoSEQ multiplex PCR, lists solely in-frame clones and lacks some. Of 70,000 to 90,000 clones in the sample, about 84% are singletons; the top ten hold more than 8.5%. About this clone: Its antigen remains unknown.

The source material was peripheral blood, sampled on day 0 of AZD1222 vaccination. The rearrangement links TRBV11-2 to TRBJ1-5; tentative D call: TRBD1 (5 bases). The clonotype comes from an adult in good health. CDR3 region: CASSLVSGRGNQPQHF. In DNA, the CDR3 is TGTGCCAGCAGCTTAGTCTCGGGACGGGGCAATCAGCCCCAGCATTTT.